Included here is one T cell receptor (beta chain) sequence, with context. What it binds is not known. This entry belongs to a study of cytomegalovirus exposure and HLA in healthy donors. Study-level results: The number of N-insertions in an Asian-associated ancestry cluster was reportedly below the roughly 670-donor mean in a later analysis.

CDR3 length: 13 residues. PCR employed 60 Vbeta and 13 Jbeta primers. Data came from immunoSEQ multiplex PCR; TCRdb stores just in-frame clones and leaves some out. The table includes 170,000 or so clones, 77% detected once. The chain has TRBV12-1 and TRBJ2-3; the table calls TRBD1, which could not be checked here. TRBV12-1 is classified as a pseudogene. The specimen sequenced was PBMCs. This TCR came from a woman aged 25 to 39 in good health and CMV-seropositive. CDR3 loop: CASSLPGQGAAYF. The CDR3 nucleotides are TGTGCCAGCAGCCTACCGGGGCAGGGGGCAGCATATTTT.